The 22 T cell receptor beta chains below all came from one sample that was sequenced in a study of blood T cell repertoires in COVID-19. Sequencing was performed with immunoSEQ multiplex PCR; in TCRdb, only in-frame clones are kept and a portion is missing. This sample has 85,000 to 95,000 clones, with 75% to 95% found just once. The sequencing sample was made of peripheral blood. The origin of the receptors is a woman aged 45 to 65 in a cohort sampled during active COVID-19.

The chain carries TRBV7-2 and TRBJ1-2, with D hard to call. V shed 5 bases and J shed 1 base, with 11 bases lying between them. CDR3 length: 14 residues. Germline V gene sequence: CDR1 SGHTA, CDR2 FQGNSA. The CDR3 nucleotides read TGTGCCAGCAGCCTTTCCAGTTTTAACTATGGCTACACCTTC. The encoded protein is CASSLSSFNYGYTF.

The table lists this clone with a count of one. V and J are TRBV6-5 and TRBJ2-7, with 9 bases fitting TRBD2. From germline, CDR1 is MNHEY and CDR2 SVGAGI. V shed 7 bases and J 0 bases; nucleotides not matched to a gene: 4. The CDR3 runs 14 residues. The CDR3 bases are TGTGCCAGCACTGTTAGCGGGAGCTCCTACGAGCAGTACTTC. This encodes CASTVSGSSYEQYF.

The chain links TRBV5-8 to TRBJ2-3; TRBD2 matches 14 bases. The CDR3 runs 16 residues. V was pared by 4 bases and J by 7 bases, with 8 bases of the junction left unmatched. Looked up from germline, CDR1 is SGHTS and CDR2 is YDEGEE. Written as DNA, the CDR3 is TGTGCCAGCAGCGTGACTAGCGGGAGGGGACTTCATACGCAGTATTTT. Protein product: CASSVTSGRGLHTQYF.

The chain employs TRBV27 and TRBJ1-1; 7 positions agree with TRBD1. V shed 0 bases and J 2 bases; nucleotides not matched to a gene: 9. CDR3 length: 17 amino acids. Germline-derived CDR1 and CDR2 are MNHEY and SMNVEV (reference sequence). CDR3 nucleotides: TGTGCCAGCAGTTTATCTTACAGGGGAATAAGAAACACTGAAGCTTTCTTT. Translation gives CASSLSYRGIRNTEAFF.

The rearrangement uses TRBV24-1 and TRBJ1-3, with a possible D match to TRBD1 (6 bases). V was cut by 8 bases and J by 1 base, with 8 bases left in between. The CDR3 is made up of 13 amino acids. Germline V lookup: CDR1 KGHDR, CDR2 SFDVKD. The CDR3 is CATTGTSGNTIYF. The CDR3 DNA is TGTGCCACCACTGGGACATCTGGAAACACCATATATTTT.

The gene calls are TRBV29-1 and TRBJ1-2; the match to TRBD1 covers 7 bases. Germline lookup yields CDR1 SQVTM and CDR2 ANQGSEA. This CDR3 comprises 14 residues. V shed 4 bases and J 3 bases; nucleotides not matched to a gene: 8. The CDR3 bases are TGCAGCGTTGGGACAGGTTCAGGATACTATGGCTACACCTTC. This encodes CSVGTGSGYYGYTF.

The chain couples TRBV20-1 to TRBJ2-1, with 7 bases fitting TRBD2. This CDR3 is 13 amino acids long. With 3 bases clipped from V and 5 bases from J, the junction kept 4 bases outside the gene matches. Germline CDR1 is DFQATT and CDR2 is SNEGSKA (reference sequence). CDR3 sequence (DNA): TGCAGTGCTAGTTGGCTAGCGGACAATGAGCAGTTCTTC. It encodes CSASWLADNEQFF.

This clone came up once. The genes are TRBV7-9 and TRBJ1-1; D gene ambiguous. The CDR3 runs 13 residues. The germline CDR1 and CDR2 sequences are SEHNR and FQNEAQ (reference sequence). The V end was cut by 3 bases, the J end by 3 bases, with 8 bases between. The DNA of the CDR3 is TGTGCCAGCAGCTTCTTCTCGGACACTGAAGCTTTCTTT. Translation gives CASSFFSDTEAFF.

This clone was detected a few times. The CDR3 loop reads CASSPSGGSTDTQYF. The CDR3 DNA reads as TGTGCCAGCAGCCCTTCCGGCGGAAGCACAGATACGCAGTATTTT. This chain uses TRBV7-3 with TRBJ2-3; D not certain. The CDR3 covers 15 residues. V gave up 5 bases and J gave up 0 bases, with 12 bases separating them. Germline V gives CDR1 SGHTA, CDR2 FQGTGA.

The rearrangement uses TRBV11-2 and TRBJ2-7; no firm D call. Germline CDR1 and CDR2: SGHAT and FQNNGV. V was pared by 5 bases and J by 5 bases, with 7 bases between. This CDR3 has 11 residues. CDR3 nucleotides: TGTGCCAGCAGCCGTATTGACGAGCAGTACTTC. It translates to CASSRIDEQYF.

The chain employs TRBV10-1 and TRBJ2-3, with D hard to call. V was cut by 3 bases and J by 5 bases, with 18 bases left in between. The CDR3 totals 16 residues. Germline V CDR1 and CDR2: WNHNN, SYGVQD (reference sequence). The CDR3 DNA is TGCGCCAGCAGTGAATCAGTTGTTACACACAGAGATACGCAGTATTTT. This codes for CASSESVVTHRDTQYF.

The rearrangement links TRBV29-1 to TRBJ1-1, with a possible D match to TRBD1 (6 bases). This CDR3 has 19 residues. The V end lost 7 bases, the J end lost 3 bases, and 33 bases lay between the germline ends. Germline V gene data show CDR1 as SQVTM and CDR2 as ANQGSEA. The CDR3 coding sequence is TGCAGCGCTACTGACAGGTTAGGCTTCTTCGCCGAAAAAGACACTGAAGCTTTCTTT. It is translated as CSATDRLGFFAEKDTEAFF.

The chain recombines TRBV29-1 with TRBJ1-2; possibly TRBD1 for D (5 bases). Germline V gene sequence: CDR1 SQVTM, CDR2 ANQGSEA. V was pared by 6 bases and J by 6 bases, with 14 bases between. CDR3 length: 12 amino acids. CDR3 protein: CSVLGGSDGYTF. As DNA, the CDR3 is TGCAGCGTCTTGGGGGGGTCGGATGGCTACACCTTC.

The chain joins TRBV12-3 or TRBV12-4 to TRBJ2-2; D is uncertain. Deletions cut 6 bases from V and 1 base from J, with 6 bases between. This CDR3 comprises 13 residues. In nucleotides, the CDR3 is TGTGCCAGCAGGCCCGGGAACACCGGGGAGCTGTTTTTT. It translates to CASRPGNTGELFF.

This clone was seen just once. The chain uses TRBV19 and TRBJ1-2; 9 bases agree with TRBD1. Germline CDR1 LNHDA, CDR2 SQIVND (reference sequence). J gave up 2 bases and V 3 bases, and 4 bases lay outside the gene matches. The CDR3 extends over 15 amino acids. CDR3 sequence (DNA): TGTGCCAGTAGTATCGACGGACAGGGGAACTATGGCTACACCTTC. Its protein is CASSIDGQGNYGYTF.

This chain joins TRBV19 and TRBJ1-1, with D perhaps matching TRBD1 (5 bases). Trimming took off 6 bases at V and 3 bases at J, with 8 bases between the two ends. The V gene's germline CDR1 is LNHDA and CDR2 SQIVND (reference sequence). The CDR3 contains 12 residues. Here the CDR3 DNA reads TGTGCCAGTAGGGGACTGTACACTGAAGCTTTCTTT. As protein: CASRGLYTEAFF.

By its share, this clone is medium-sized. This chain links TRBV28 with TRBJ2-3; TRBD1 aligns across 7 bases. The trim removed 6 bases at V and 4 bases at J, leaving 10 bases unmatched. Germline-derived CDR1 and CDR2 are MDHEN and SYDVKM. The CDR3 runs 15 residues. Written as DNA, the CDR3 is TGTGCCAGCAGGATGACAGGGCGAGGGGCAGATACGCAGTATTTT. Protein sequence: CASRMTGRGADTQYF.

The chain recombines TRBV5-6 with TRBJ2-1; D is ambiguous. Germline loops: CDR1 SGHDT, CDR2 YYEEEE. The CDR3 sequence is 13 residues long. Trimming removed 1 base from V and 4 bases from J, with 6 bases in between. The CDR3 DNA follows: TGTGCCAGCAGCTTGTTCAGTTACAATGAGCAGTTCTTC. The encoded protein is CASSLFSYNEQFF.

The V call is TRBV6-2 or TRBV6-3, the J call TRBJ1-1; D is undetermined. Germline CDR1 and CDR2: MNHEY and SVGEGT. Deletions cut 6 bases from V and 0 bases from J, with 14 bases between. The CDR3 totals 15 residues. CDR3 amino acids: CASSPSGGMNTEAFF. CDR3 in DNA: TGTGCCAGCAGCCCCTCCGGAGGCATGAACACTGAAGCTTTCTTT.

The chain is built from TRBV28 and TRBJ1-5, with a weak D call TRBD1 (5 bases). From germline, CDR1 is MDHEN and CDR2 SYDVKM. CDR3 length: 17 residues. V was clipped by 4 bases and J by 4 bases, with 20 bases between them. CDR3 DNA sequence: TGTGCCAGCAGTTCGCCACCGGGAGGATGGGGGAATCAGCCCCAGCATTTT. This encodes CASSSPPGGWGNQPQHF.

The J gene is TRBJ2-1, the V gene TRBV7-9, with D possibly matching TRBD2 (5 bases). The CDR3 consists of 12 residues. V was pared by 5 bases and J by 9 bases, with 11 bases between. CDR1 and CDR2 from the germline V gene are SEHNR and FQNEAQ (reference sequence). In nucleotides, the CDR3 is TGTGCCAGCAGCCTGCTAGGAGGTGAGCAGTTCTTC. Protein product: CASSLLGGEQFF.

The chain carries TRBV5-1 and TRBJ2-1; D not certain. The V end was cut by 4 bases, the J end by 4 bases, with 12 bases between. The CDR3 is made up of 14 amino acids. CDR1 and CDR2 from the germline V gene are SGHRS and YFSETQ. The CDR3: CASSLPDSYNEQFF. CDR3 in DNA: TGCGCCAGCAGCCTCCCCGACTCGTACAATGAGCAGTTCTTC. Looking up the rest from reference TRBV5-1 and TRBJ2-1 gives the full variable domain: KAGVTQTPRYLIKTRGQQVTLSCSPISGHRSVSWYQQTPGQGLQFLFEYFSETQRNKGNFPGRFSGRQFSNSRSEMNVSTLELGDSALYLCASSLPDSYNEQFFGPGTRLTVL.